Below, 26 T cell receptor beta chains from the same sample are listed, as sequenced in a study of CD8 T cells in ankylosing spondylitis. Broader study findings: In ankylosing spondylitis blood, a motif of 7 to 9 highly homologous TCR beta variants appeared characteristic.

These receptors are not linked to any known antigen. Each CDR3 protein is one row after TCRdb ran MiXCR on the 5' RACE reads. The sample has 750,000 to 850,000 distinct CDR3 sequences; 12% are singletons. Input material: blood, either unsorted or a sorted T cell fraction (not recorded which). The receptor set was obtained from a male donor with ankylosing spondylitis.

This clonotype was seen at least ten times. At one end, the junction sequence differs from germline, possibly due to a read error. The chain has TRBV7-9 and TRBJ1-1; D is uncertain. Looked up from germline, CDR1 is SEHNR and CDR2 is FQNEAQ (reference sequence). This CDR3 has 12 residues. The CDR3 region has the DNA TGTGCCAGCAGCGTCTCCGTGGTGGGCCCGACGTTT. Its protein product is CASSVSVVGPTF.

The CDR3 region is CASSSGREKRTEAFF. Here the CDR3 DNA reads TGTGCCAGCAGTTCGGGCAGGGAAAAGAGAACTGAAGCTTTCTTT. The V gene is TRBV27, the J gene TRBJ1-1; a possible D gene is TRBD1 (5 bases). V was pared by 4 bases and J by 5 bases, with 17 bases between. Germline CDR1 reads MNHEY; CDR2 reads SMNVEV (reference sequence). CDR3 size: 15 residues.

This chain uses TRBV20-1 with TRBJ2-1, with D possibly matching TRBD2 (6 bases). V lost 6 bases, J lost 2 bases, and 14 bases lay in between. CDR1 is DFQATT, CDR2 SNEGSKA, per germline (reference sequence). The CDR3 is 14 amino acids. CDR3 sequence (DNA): TGCAGTGCGCCCGGGAGCCTCCCCTACAATGAGCAGTTCTTC. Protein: CSAPGSLPYNEQFF.

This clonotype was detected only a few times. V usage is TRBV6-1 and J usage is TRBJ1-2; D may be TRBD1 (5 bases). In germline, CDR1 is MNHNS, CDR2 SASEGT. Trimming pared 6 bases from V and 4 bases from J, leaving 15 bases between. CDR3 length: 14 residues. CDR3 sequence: CASSPLGQGYGYTF. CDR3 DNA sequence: TGTGCCAGCAGCCCCCTAGGGCAGGGCTATGGCTACACCTTC.

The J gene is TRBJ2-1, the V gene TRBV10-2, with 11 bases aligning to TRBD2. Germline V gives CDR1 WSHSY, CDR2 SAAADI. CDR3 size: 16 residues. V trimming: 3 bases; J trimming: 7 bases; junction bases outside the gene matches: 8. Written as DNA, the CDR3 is TGCGCCAGCAGTGACTGGGCTAGCGGGAGGTGGAATGAGCAGTTCTTC. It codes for CASSDWASGRWNEQFF.

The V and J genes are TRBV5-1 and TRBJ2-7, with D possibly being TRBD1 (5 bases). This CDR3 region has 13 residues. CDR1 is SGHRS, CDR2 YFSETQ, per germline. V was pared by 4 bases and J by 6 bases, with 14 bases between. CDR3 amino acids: CASSVQARTEQYF. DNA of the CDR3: TGCGCCAGCAGCGTACAGGCCCGTACCGAGCAGTACTTC.

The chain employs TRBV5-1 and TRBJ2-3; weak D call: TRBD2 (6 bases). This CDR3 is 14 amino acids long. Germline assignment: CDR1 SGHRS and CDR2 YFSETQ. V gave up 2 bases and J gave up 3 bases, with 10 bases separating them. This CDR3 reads CASSFEGRTDTQYF. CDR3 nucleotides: TGCGCCAGCAGCTTCGAGGGGAGGACAGATACGCAGTATTTT.

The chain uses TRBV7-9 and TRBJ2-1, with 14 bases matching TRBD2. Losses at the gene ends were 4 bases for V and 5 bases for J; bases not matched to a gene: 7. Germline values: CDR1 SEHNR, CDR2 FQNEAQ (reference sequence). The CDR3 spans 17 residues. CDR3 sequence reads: CASSSRTSGRPHNEQFF. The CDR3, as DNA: TGTGCCAGCAGCTCCCGGACTAGCGGGAGGCCCCACAATGAGCAGTTCTTC.

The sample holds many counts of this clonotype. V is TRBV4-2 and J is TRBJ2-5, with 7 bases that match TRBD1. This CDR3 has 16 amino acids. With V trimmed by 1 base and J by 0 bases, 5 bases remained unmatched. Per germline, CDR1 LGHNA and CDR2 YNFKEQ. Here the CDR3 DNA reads TGTGCCAGCAGCCAAGGTGTGACAGGGAACCAAGAGACCCAGTACTTC. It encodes CASSQGVTGNQETQYF.

The CDR3 DNA follows: TGCAGTGCTCCCAAATTCATAGCGGGAAGGTTCACTGAGCAGTTCTTC. The encoded protein is CSAPKFIAGRFTEQFF. V and J are TRBV20-1 and TRBJ2-1, with 8 bases fitting TRBD2. Per germline, CDR1 DFQATT and CDR2 SNEGSKA (reference sequence). After removal of 5 bases from V and 9 bases from J, the junction contained 18 bases not matched to a gene. This CDR3 region has 16 residues.

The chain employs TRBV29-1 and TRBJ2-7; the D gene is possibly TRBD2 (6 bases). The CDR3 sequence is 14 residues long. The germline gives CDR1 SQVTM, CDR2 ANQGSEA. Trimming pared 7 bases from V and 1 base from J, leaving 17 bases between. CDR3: CSAGPGRRSYEQYF. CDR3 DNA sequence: TGCAGCGCTGGACCAGGGAGGAGGTCCTACGAGCAGTACTTC.

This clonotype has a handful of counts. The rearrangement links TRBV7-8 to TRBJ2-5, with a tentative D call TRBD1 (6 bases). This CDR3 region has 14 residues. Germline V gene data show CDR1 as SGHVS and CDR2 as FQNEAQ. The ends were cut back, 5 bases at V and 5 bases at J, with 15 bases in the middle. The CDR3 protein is CASSQAQGLETQYF. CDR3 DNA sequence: TGTGCCAGCAGCCAGGCACAGGGTTTGGAGACCCAGTACTTC.

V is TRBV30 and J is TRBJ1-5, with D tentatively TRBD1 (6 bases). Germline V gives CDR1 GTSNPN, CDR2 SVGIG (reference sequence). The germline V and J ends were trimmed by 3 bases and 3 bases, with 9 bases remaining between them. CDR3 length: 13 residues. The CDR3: CAWRDSPNQPQHF. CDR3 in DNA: TGTGCCTGGAGGGACAGCCCCAATCAGCCCCAGCATTTT.

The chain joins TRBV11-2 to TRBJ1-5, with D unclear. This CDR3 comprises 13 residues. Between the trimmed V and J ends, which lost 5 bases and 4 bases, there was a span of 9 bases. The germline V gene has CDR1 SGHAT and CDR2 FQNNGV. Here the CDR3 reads CASSTSWNQPQHF. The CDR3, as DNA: TGTGCCAGCAGCACATCCTGGAATCAGCCCCAGCATTTT.

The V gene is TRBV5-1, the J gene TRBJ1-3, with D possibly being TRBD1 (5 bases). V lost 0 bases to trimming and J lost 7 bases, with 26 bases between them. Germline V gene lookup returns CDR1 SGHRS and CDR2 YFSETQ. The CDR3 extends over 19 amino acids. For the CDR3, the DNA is TGCGCCAGCAGCTTGGGACTTTCTCCGGGACCCCAACGGAGGAACACCATATATTTT. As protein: CASSLGLSPGPQRRNTIYF.

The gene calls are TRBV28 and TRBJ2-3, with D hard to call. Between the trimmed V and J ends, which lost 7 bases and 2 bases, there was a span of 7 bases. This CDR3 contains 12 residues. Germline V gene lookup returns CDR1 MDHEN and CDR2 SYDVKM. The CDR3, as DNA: TGTGCCAGCACTTTGAACACAGATACGCAGTATTTT. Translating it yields CASTLNTDTQYF.

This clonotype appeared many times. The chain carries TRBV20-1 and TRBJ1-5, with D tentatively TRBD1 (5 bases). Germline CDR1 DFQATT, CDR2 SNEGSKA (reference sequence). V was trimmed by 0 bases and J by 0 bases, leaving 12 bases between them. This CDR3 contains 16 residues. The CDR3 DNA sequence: TGCAGTGCTAGAGATCTGGGACGGAGTAGCAATCAGCCCCAGCATTTT. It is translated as CSARDLGRSSNQPQHF.

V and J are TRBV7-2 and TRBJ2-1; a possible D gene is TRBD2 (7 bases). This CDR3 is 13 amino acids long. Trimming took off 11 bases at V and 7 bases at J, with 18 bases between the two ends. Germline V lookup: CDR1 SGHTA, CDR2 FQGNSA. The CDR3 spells CAGGRGRVNEQFF. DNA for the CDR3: TGTGCCGGAGGGAGGGGGAGGGTAAATGAGCAGTTCTTC. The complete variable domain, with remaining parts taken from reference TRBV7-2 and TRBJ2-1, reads GAGVSQSPSNKVTEKGKDVELRCDPISGHTALYWYRQSLGQGLEFLIYFQGNSAPDKSGLPSDRFSAERTGGSVSTLTIQRTQQEDSAVYLCAGGRGRVNEQFFGPGTRLTVL.

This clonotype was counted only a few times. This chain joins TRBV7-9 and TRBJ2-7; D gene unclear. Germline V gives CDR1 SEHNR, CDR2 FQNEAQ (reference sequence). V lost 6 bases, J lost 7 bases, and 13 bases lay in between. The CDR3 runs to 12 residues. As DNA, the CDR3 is TGTGCCAGCAGTTACAACCTCGCTGAGCAGTACTTC. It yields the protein CASSYNLAEQYF.

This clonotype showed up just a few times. The CDR3 reads CASSLVSTLGQDYGYTF. CDR3 DNA sequence: TGTGCCAGCAGCTTAGTATCAACCTTGGGGCAGGACTATGGCTACACCTTC. The chain joins TRBV7-2 to TRBJ1-2; a possible D gene is TRBD1 (5 bases). Trimming took off 1 base at V and 3 bases at J, with 18 bases between the two ends. From germline, CDR1 is SGHTA and CDR2 FQGNSA. This CDR3 has 17 amino acids. Based on the CDR3 plus reference TRBV7-2 and TRBJ1-2, the full variable domain is GAGVSQSPSNKVTEKGKDVELRCDPISGHTALYWYRQSLGQGLEFLIYFQGNSAPDKSGLPSDRFSAERTGGSVSTLTIQRTQQEDSAVYLCASSLVSTLGQDYGYTFGSGTRLTVV.

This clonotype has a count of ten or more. The CDR3 DNA follows: TGCGCCAGCAGCGATCCCGGGACAGGGGGCGTTGAAGCTTTCTTT. As protein: CASSDPGTGGVEAFF. This chain links TRBV4-3 with TRBJ1-1; 12 bases are a match to TRBD1. V dropped 5 bases and J dropped 7; count of bases not matched to a gene: 8. CDR3 length: 15 residues. Germline V CDR1 and CDR2: LGHNA, YSLEER.

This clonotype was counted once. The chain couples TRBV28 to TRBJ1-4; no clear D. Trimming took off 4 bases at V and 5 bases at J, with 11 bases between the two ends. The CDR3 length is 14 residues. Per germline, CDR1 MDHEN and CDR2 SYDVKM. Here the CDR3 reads CASSSPLSNEKLFF. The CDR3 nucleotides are TGTGCCAGCAGTTCACCTCTGAGCAATGAAAAACTGTTTTTT.

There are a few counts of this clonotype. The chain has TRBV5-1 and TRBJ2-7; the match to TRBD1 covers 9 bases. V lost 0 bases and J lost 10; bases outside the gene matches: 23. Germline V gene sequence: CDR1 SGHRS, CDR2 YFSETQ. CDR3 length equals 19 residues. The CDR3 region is CASSLGTGVTSMHPGLQYF. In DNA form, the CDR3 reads TGCGCCAGCAGCTTGGGGACAGGGGTAACGAGCATGCACCCCGGGCTCCAGTACTTC.

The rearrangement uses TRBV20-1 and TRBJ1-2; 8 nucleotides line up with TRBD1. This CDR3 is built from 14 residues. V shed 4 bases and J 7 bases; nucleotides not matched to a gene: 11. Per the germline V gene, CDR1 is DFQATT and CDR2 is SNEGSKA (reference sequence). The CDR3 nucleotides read TGCAGTGCTATTACAGGGGGATATGGGGGTGGCTACACCTTC. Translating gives CSAITGGYGGGYTF.

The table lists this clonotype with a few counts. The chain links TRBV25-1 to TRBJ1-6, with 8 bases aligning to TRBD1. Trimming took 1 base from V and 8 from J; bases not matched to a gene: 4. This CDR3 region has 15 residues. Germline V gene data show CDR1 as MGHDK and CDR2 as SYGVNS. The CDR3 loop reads CASSESGQGDSPLHF. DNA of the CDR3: TGTGCCAGCAGTGAATCAGGACAGGGAGATTCACCCCTCCACTTT.

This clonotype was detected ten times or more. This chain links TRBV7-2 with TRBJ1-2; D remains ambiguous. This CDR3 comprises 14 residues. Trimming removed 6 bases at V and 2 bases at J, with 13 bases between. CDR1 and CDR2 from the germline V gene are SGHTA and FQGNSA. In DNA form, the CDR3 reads TGTGCCAGCAGTCCTCGGACGGGAAACTATGGCTACACCTTC. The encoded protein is CASSPRTGNYGYTF.